Listed below are T cell receptor beta chains from one sample, sequenced in a study of CD8 T cells in ankylosing spondylitis. TCRdb recomputed calls from the 5' RACE reads with MiXCR, one row per CDR3 protein. The sample gives around 480,000 distinct CDR3 sequences, roughly 15% of which show up once; 0.95% to 1.1% is in the top ten. The sequenced sample was blood, either unsorted or a sorted T cell fraction (not recorded which). The receptor source for this set is a male donor with ankylosing spondylitis. CDR3s include the opening cysteine and the closing phenylalanine or tryptophan. The D gene is left open where the match is weak. Clone sizes are given selectively: once, few, many, or a class where the clone is expanded.

size	J	V	D	CDR3
NA	TRBJ2-5	TRBV5-1	TRBD2	CASSHPTTTSGRGETQYF
NA	TRBJ2-5	TRBV18	NA	CASSPPFGRTQETQYF
NA	TRBJ1-1	TRBV30	NA	CAWMVWTNTEAFF
NA	TRBJ2-1	TRBV2	TRBD1	CASQRGPYNEQFF
few	TRBJ2-7	TRBV20-1	TRBD2	CSARGGLAGNYEQYF
NA	TRBJ1-5	TRBV28	TRBD1	CASSSPGQGGSQPQHF
NA	TRBJ1-6	TRBV4-1	NA	CASSQADRNSPLHF
few	TRBJ1-2	TRBV29-1	TRBD1	CSAVANRDRGQVYYGYTF
few	TRBJ1-2	TRBV15	NA	CATSRRTGPINYGYTF
few	TRBJ2-1	TRBV5-1	NA	CASSMAGTPYNEQFF
NA	TRBJ1-3	TRBV18	NA	CASSPTSPSGNTIYF
few	TRBJ1-2	TRBV3-1	NA	CASSHTGTLYGYTF
NA	TRBJ2-5	TRBV3-1	TRBD2	CASSQGSGGGETQYF
NA	TRBJ2-3	TRBV28	TRBD2	CASSRTGLAGVSDTQYF
few	TRBJ2-7	TRBV6-5	TRBD1	CASSYSTGGYEQYF